This is a list of T cell receptor beta chains from one sample in a study of shared clonotypes between healthy human individuals. TCRdb's table, derived via immunoSEQ multiplex PCR, lists solely in-frame clones and lacks some. The table records over a million clones, about 80% of them present only once. Material: memory CD4+ T cells from PBMCs. These receptors all come from a man younger than 35 in good health. Some clones in this sample may be carry-over from other donors' samples. CDR3s include the opening cysteine and the closing phenylalanine or tryptophan. The D gene is left open where the match is weak. Expanded clones are given a class, and other clones once, few, many or no size at all.

len: 14
j_gene: TRBJ2-1
d_gene: TRBD2
v_gene: TRBV6-1
abundance: .
CDR3nt: TGTGCCAGCAGTGAAGCGCGGGGGAGGCTTGAGCAGTTCTTC
CDR3aa: CASSEARGRLEQFF

len: 15
j_gene: TRBJ1-5
d_gene: .
v_gene: TRBV10-3
abundance: .
CDR3nt: TGTGCCATCAGTGAGTCGTGGACAGATTTAAAGCCCCAGCATTTT
CDR3aa: CAISESWTDLKPQHF

len: 17
j_gene: TRBJ2-3
d_gene: TRBD1
v_gene: TRBV27
abundance: once
CDR3nt: TGTGCCAGCAGTCGAATGGCCCCGGGACAGGGTACAGATACGCAGTATTTT
CDR3aa: CASSRMAPGQGTDTQYF

len: 13
j_gene: TRBJ1-3
d_gene: .
v_gene: TRBV19
abundance: .
CDR3nt: TGTGCCAGCAGACGGAGCTCTGGAAACACCATATATTTT
CDR3aa: CASRRSSGNTIYF

len: 13
j_gene: TRBJ2-5
d_gene: .
v_gene: TRBV5-6
abundance: .
CDR3nt: TGTGCCAGCAGCTTCGGGGCCCAAGAGACCCAGTACTTC
CDR3aa: CASSFGAQETQYF

len: 15
j_gene: TRBJ2-7
d_gene: TRBD1
v_gene: TRBV28
abundance: .
CDR3nt: TGTGCCAGCAGTGGGACAGGGGGCATGTCCTACGAGCAGTACTTC
CDR3aa: CASSGTGGMSYEQYF

len: 18
j_gene: TRBJ2-5
d_gene: TRBD2
v_gene: TRBV27
abundance: few
CDR3nt: TGTGCCAGCAGTTTACAGGCTAGCGGGGGAGTCCCCCAAGAGACCCAGTACTTC
CDR3aa: CASSLQASGGVPQETQYF

len: 16
j_gene: TRBJ2-1
d_gene: TRBD1
v_gene: TRBV5-1
abundance: .
CDR3nt: TGCGCCAGCAGCGGGAGTGGGACAGGGGAATACAATGAGCAGTTCTTC
CDR3aa: CASSGSGTGEYNEQFF

len: 17
j_gene: TRBJ1-1
d_gene: TRBD1
v_gene: TRBV5-6
abundance: .
CDR3nt: TGTGCCAGCAGCTTTCTTGGGACAGGGGGCTCGAACACTGAAGCTTTCTTT
CDR3aa: CASSFLGTGGSNTEAFF

len: 15
j_gene: TRBJ2-7
d_gene: TRBD1
v_gene: TRBV18
abundance: .
CDR3nt: TGTGCCAGCTCCCACCGGGACAGGGGGTTCTACGAGCAGTACTTC
CDR3aa: CASSHRDRGFYEQYF

len: 13
j_gene: TRBJ2-2
d_gene: .
v_gene: TRBV7-3
abundance: .
CDR3nt: TGTGCCAGCAGCTTCCCCCCCGCCGGGGAGCTGTTTTTT
CDR3aa: CASSFPPAGELFF

len: 16
j_gene: TRBJ1-3
d_gene: .
v_gene: TRBV15
abundance: .
CDR3nt: TGTGCCACCAGCAGGGGCGCAGGGTTGGCTGGAAACACCATATATTTT
CDR3aa: CATSRGAGLAGNTIYF

len: 15
j_gene: TRBJ1-1
d_gene: .
v_gene: TRBV19
abundance: .
CDR3nt: TGTGCCAGTAGTATAGGGGCCAGAATGAACACTGAAGCTTTCTTT
CDR3aa: CASSIGARMNTEAFF

len: 13
j_gene: TRBJ2-7
d_gene: .
v_gene: TRBV4-2
abundance: .
CDR3nt: TGTGCCAGCAGCCAAGACAAATCCTACGAGCAGTACTTC
CDR3aa: CASSQDKSYEQYF

len: 15
j_gene: TRBJ2-1
d_gene: .
v_gene: TRBV19
abundance: .
CDR3nt: TGTGCCAGTAATCTCCGGGGCGACAAACCTGGTGAGCAGTTCTTC
CDR3aa: CASNLRGDKPGEQFF

len: 15
j_gene: TRBJ1-2
d_gene: .
v_gene: TRBV7-8
abundance: .
CDR3nt: TGTGCCAGCAGCATAAGCCCCCAGGGGAGCTATGGCTACACCTTC
CDR3aa: CASSISPQGSYGYTF

len: 12
j_gene: TRBJ2-3
d_gene: .
v_gene: TRBV9
abundance: once
CDR3nt: TGTGCCAGCAGTCCTTTCAGAGATACGCAGTATTTT
CDR3aa: CASSPFRDTQYF

len: 13
j_gene: TRBJ2-5
d_gene: .
v_gene: TRBV7-2
abundance: .
CDR3nt: TGTGCCAGCAGAAGATCCACCGGAGAGACCCAGTACTTC
CDR3aa: CASRRSTGETQYF

len: 15
j_gene: TRBJ1-1
d_gene: .
v_gene: TRBV5-1
abundance: .
CDR3nt: TGCGCCAGCAGTTTCCAAGGCGGGGGGTCCACTGAAGCTTTCTTT
CDR3aa: CASSFQGGGSTEAFF

len: 11
j_gene: TRBJ2-7
d_gene: .
v_gene: TRBV20-1
abundance: .
CDR3nt: TGCAGTGCCATCTATGCCTACGAGCAGTACTTC
CDR3aa: CSAIYAYEQYF

len: 17
j_gene: TRBJ1-5
d_gene: .
v_gene: TRBV25-1
abundance: .
CDR3nt: TGTGCCAGCAGAAACAATTGGGGGCAGGTGGTGGATCAGCCCCAGCATTTT
CDR3aa: CASRNNWGQVVDQPQHF

len: 18
j_gene: TRBJ2-5
d_gene: .
v_gene: TRBV6-1
abundance: .
CDR3nt: TGTGCCAGCAGTGAAGCCGGAAGGGTATTGGGTGTCCAAGAGACCCAGTACTTC
CDR3aa: CASSEAGRVLGVQETQYF

len: 15
j_gene: TRBJ2-1
d_gene: TRBD2
v_gene: TRBV28
abundance: .
CDR3nt: TGTGCCAGCAGATTAGCGGGACCCTCCTACAATGAGCAGTTCTTC
CDR3aa: CASRLAGPSYNEQFF

len: 17
j_gene: TRBJ2-7
d_gene: .
v_gene: TRBV7-2
abundance: .
CDR3nt: TGTGCCAGCAGCTCCCGGGACCTATCAGGACGCTCCTACGAGCAGTACTTC
CDR3aa: CASSSRDLSGRSYEQYF